Listed below are T cell receptor beta chains from one sample, sequenced in a study of cytomegalovirus exposure and HLA in healthy donors. Only in-frame clones appear in the TCRdb table, and some are missing; sequencing was by immunoSEQ multiplex PCR. The sample contains 35,000 to 45,000 clones, about 50% of which appear only once. The sequenced sample was PBMCs. These receptors came from a human donor in good health. Each CDR3 is given with its conserved first and last residue. A D gene is named only where the DNA matches it firmly. Only part of the rows carry a size: once, few, many, or a class if the clone is expanded.

>.|TRBV4-2|TRBJ2-3|once
TGTGCCAGCAGCCAAGGGCGGACGGGAATCGGGCAGTATTTT
CASSQGRTGIGQYF
>.|TRBV5-5|TRBJ1-3|.
TGTGCCAGCAGGCAGACGACAGGCTCTGGAAACACCATATATTTT
CASRQTTGSGNTIYF
>.|TRBV2|TRBJ2-3|.
TGTGCCAGCAACAGGGTTAACACGCAGTATTTT
CASNRVNTQYF
>TRBD1|TRBV28|TRBJ1-4|.
TGTGCCAGCAGTCCCCCGACAGGGGAGGGAGTGAGGGAAAAACTGTTTTTT
CASSPPTGEGVREKLFF
>.|TRBV6-4|TRBJ2-1|.
TGTGCCAGCAGTGCCGGGAAGAAGCAGTTCTTC
CASSAGKKQFF
>TRBD1|TRBV7-2|TRBJ1-6|few
TGTGCCAGCAGCTTAGTAGCGGGACAGCATAATTCACCCCTCCACTTT
CASSLVAGQHNSPLHF
>TRBD2|TRBV2|TRBJ2-5|.
TGTGCCAGCAGTGAAGGGCTAGCGGGTGCTCAAGAGACCCAGTACTTC
CASSEGLAGAQETQYF
>.|TRBV5-1|TRBJ2-4|few
TGCGCCAGCAGCTCAACCGACAGGAGGAAAAACATTCAGTACTTC
CASSSTDRRKNIQYF
>TRBD1|TRBV2|TRBJ1-5|.
TGTGCCAGCAGTAACCCCGGGACAGGGGGCGGTCAGCCCCAGCATTTT
CASSNPGTGGGQPQHF
>.|TRBV6-5|TRBJ2-2|few
TGTGCCAGCAGACCGGCGGAAGAGGGCACCGGGGAGCTGTTTTTT
CASRPAEEGTGELFF
>TRBD1|TRBV7-9|TRBJ2-1|few
TGTGCCAGCAGCCTTAGAGGGACGGACAGGGCCGGCTACAATGAGCAGTTCTTC
CASSLRGTDRAGYNEQFF
>.|TRBV7-2|TRBJ1-5|.
TGTGCCAGCAGCTTAGTGCAGGGAAGGCAGCCCCAGCATTTT
CASSLVQGRQPQHF
>TRBD1|TRBV27|TRBJ1-1|.
TGTGCCAGCAGTTTATGGGGACAGGGGGACACTGAAGCTTTCTTT
CASSLWGQGDTEAFF
>TRBD1|TRBV5-1|TRBJ1-4|few
TGCGCCAGCAGCGTCACCGGGACAGGGTTTTATGAAAAACTGTTTTTT
CASSVTGTGFYEKLFF
>.|TRBV6-1|TRBJ1-2|.
TGTGCCAGCAGTGAACCCGGGAGGCGGGAGAACTATGGCTACACCTTC
CASSEPGRRENYGYTF
>.|TRBV7-6|TRBJ1-4|few
TGTGCCAGCAGCTTAGAGTCGCGTCCCAATACAGGGAACAAACTGTTTTTT
CASSLESRPNTGNKLFF
>.|TRBV19|TRBJ1-4|.
TGTGCCAGTAGTATGGTCAGGGGTGAAAAACTGTTTTTT
CASSMVRGEKLFF
>.|TRBV29-1|TRBJ2-7|.
TGCAGCGGAGGCGGGGACGAGCAGTACTTC
CSGGGDEQYF
>.|TRBV5-1|TRBJ2-4|.
TGCGCCAGCAGCTTGGAGGGGCTCGGGGCCAAAAACATTCAGTACTTC
CASSLEGLGAKNIQYF
>.|TRBV9|TRBJ2-2|once
TGTGCCAGCAGCACTGGGACTGACAACACCGGGGAGCTGTTTTTT
CASSTGTDNTGELFF
>TRBD1|TRBV4-2|TRBJ1-2|.
TGTGCCAGCAGCCCGTACCGGGGCCAGGGGGCACTAGGCTACACCTTC
CASSPYRGQGALGYTF
>.|TRBV18|TRBJ2-7|few
TGTGCCAGCTCACGATCCGGGACACTCTCCTACGAGCAGTACTTC
CASSRSGTLSYEQYF
>.|TRBV5-1|TRBJ2-5|.
TGCGCCAGCAGCGAAGGGACACCAGCCCCCCAAGAGACCCAGTACTTC
CASSEGTPAPQETQYF
>.|TRBV27|TRBJ1-4|.
TGTGCCAGCAGTGTGAGATCAACTAATGAAAAACTGTTTTTT
CASSVRSTNEKLFF
>TRBD1|TRBV28|TRBJ1-4|few
TGTGCCAGCAGTCCCCCAGCCAGGGGGGAAAAACTGTTTTTT
CASSPPARGEKLFF
>.|TRBV29-1|TRBJ2-1|.
TGCAGCGTCGGGGAGGCTGAGCAGTTCTTC
CSVGEAEQFF
>.|TRBV11-1|TRBJ2-1|few
TGTGCCAGCAGCTTAGGTCGCGCGGGGACCTACAATGAGCAGTTCTTC
CASSLGRAGTYNEQFF
>.|TRBV11-2|TRBJ2-1|few
TGTGCCAGCAGCTTAGCCCCAAGCCCCCACAATGAGCAGTTCTTC
CASSLAPSPHNEQFF
>.|TRBV2|TRBJ1-1|.
TGTGCCAGCAGTCGCAGGGGAGAGGGCACTGAAGCTTTCTTT
CASSRRGEGTEAFF
>.|TRBV5-8|TRBJ2-3|.
TGTGCCAGCAGCTCCTATAGTACAGCGGTGGGCACAGATACGCAGTATTTT
CASSSYSTAVGTDTQYF
>.|TRBV19|TRBJ1-2|.
TGTGCCAGTAGTAGGGGGGACGCTTCTAACTATGGCTACACCTTC
CASSRGDASNYGYTF
>.|TRBV14|TRBJ2-5|.
TGTGCCAGCAGCCAAGGGAGTCCGGGGACCCAGTACTTC
CASSQGSPGTQYF
>.|TRBV6-5|TRBJ2-7|.
TGTGCCAGCAGTTACTCACAGACCCTCGGCGAGCAGTACTTC
CASSYSQTLGEQYF
>TRBD1|TRBV27|TRBJ2-1|.
TGTGCCAGCAGATCGGACAGGAGCTCCTACAATGAGCAGTTCTTC
CASRSDRSSYNEQFF
>.|TRBV19|TRBJ1-5|.
TGTGCCAGTAGTACTCAAAGCCGAGGCCAGCCCCAGCATTTT
CASSTQSRGQPQHF
>TRBD1|TRBV4-1|TRBJ1-6|.
TGCGCCAGCAGCCGGGGACAGGGGCACCCGAGATCCTATAATTCACCCCTCCACTTT
CASSRGQGHPRSYNSPLHF
>TRBD2|TRBV4-2|TRBJ2-7|.
TGTGCCAGCAGCCAACCAGCGGGAGGGGGGAGCTCCTACGAGCAGTACTTC
CASSQPAGGGSSYEQYF
>TRBD2|TRBV7-2|TRBJ2-1|.
TGTGCCAGCAGCTTAGGGTCACTAGCGGGAGTTCATGAGCAGTTCTTC
CASSLGSLAGVHEQFF
>TRBD2|TRBV7-2|TRBJ2-1|.
TGTGCCAGCATCCCCAGACTAGCGGGGGGCAATGAGCAGTTCTTC
CASIPRLAGGNEQFF
>.|TRBV11-2|TRBJ2-2|once
TGTGCCAGCAGCTTGACTTACACCGGGGAGCTGTTTTTT
CASSLTYTGELFF
>TRBD1|TRBV4-3|TRBJ1-1|.
TGCGCCGGCAGCCCCTACCGGACAGGTCCTTTGGCTTTCTTT
CAGSPYRTGPLAFF
>TRBD1|TRBV6-6|TRBJ1-1|.
TGTGCCAGCAGTTATCACCCGGGACAGCTGAACACTGAAGCTTTCTTT
CASSYHPGQLNTEAFF
>.|TRBV4-1|TRBJ2-7|once
TGCGCCAGCGGACGGTCTCAGGGTGAAGAGCAGTACTTC
CASGRSQGEEQYF
>.|TRBV7-2|TRBJ1-6|.
TGTGCCAGCAGCTTCCAATCACCCCTCCACTTT
CASSFQSPLHF
>TRBD2|TRBV10-2|TRBJ2-1|.
TGCGCCAGCAGTGAGACAGCGGGGGGCCCCTACAATGAGCAGTTCTTC
CASSETAGGPYNEQFF
>TRBD2|TRBV19|TRBJ2-3|.
TGTGCCAGTAGTAGGCCGGGGGGAAGCACAGATACGCAGTATTTT
CASSRPGGSTDTQYF
>TRBD2|TRBV15|TRBJ2-3|.
TGTGCCACCAGCAGAAAGGTAGCGGGAGGGAGAGGAGATACGCAGTATTTT
CATSRKVAGGRGDTQYF
>.|TRBV19|TRBJ2-1|.
TGTGCCAGCACTAAACGGGACAGCGGGGGTGAGCAGTTCTTC
CASTKRDSGGEQFF
>TRBD1|TRBV18|TRBJ1-5|few
TGTGCCAGCTCACCACCGGGACAGGGGGCAGGGCAGCCCCAGCATTTT
CASSPPGQGAGQPQHF
>.|TRBV4-3|TRBJ1-6|.
TGCGCCAGCAGCCAAGACCGGTATAATTCACCCCTCCACTTT
CASSQDRYNSPLHF
>.|TRBV5-1|TRBJ2-5|.
TGCGCCAGCACGGATCGGGGGATTCGAGAGACCCAGTACTTC
CASTDRGIRETQYF
>TRBD2|TRBV5-1|TRBJ2-7|.
TGCGCCAGCAGCTTGGAAGCGGGACTCTACGAGCAGTACTTC
CASSLEAGLYEQYF
>TRBD2|TRBV6-5|TRBJ2-1|.
TGTGCCAGCAGACCCGCTAGCGGAAATGAGCAGTTCTTC
CASRPASGNEQFF
>TRBD2|TRBV6-6|TRBJ2-7|few
TGTGCCAGCAGTCGCAGTGGGACTAGCGGGAGCCCTAGATTC
CASSRSGTSGSPRF
>.|TRBV4-3|TRBJ2-5|.
TGCGCCAGCAGCTCCGGGGTGTGGGAGACCCAGTACTTC
CASSSGVWETQYF
>.|TRBV7-9|TRBJ2-3|.
TGTGCCAGCAGCTTAAAGGGAGGAACAGATACGCAGTATTTT
CASSLKGGTDTQYF
>.|TRBV7-2|TRBJ2-5|.
TGTGCCAGCAGCTTAGAGACAGTAAAGACCCAGTACTTC
CASSLETVKTQYF
>.|TRBV6-6|TRBJ2-2|.
TGTGCCAGCAGTCCCACTTCCGGGGAGCTGTTTTTT
CASSPTSGELFF
>TRBD1|TRBV27|TRBJ1-1|.
TGTGCCAGCAGGCTCCAAGGGACAGGGACCATGAACACTGAAGCTTTCTTT
CASRLQGTGTMNTEAFF
>.|TRBV11-3|TRBJ2-1|once
TGTGCCAGCAGCCCCCGGACAGATCATGCTAATGAGCAGTTCTTC
CASSPRTDHANEQFF